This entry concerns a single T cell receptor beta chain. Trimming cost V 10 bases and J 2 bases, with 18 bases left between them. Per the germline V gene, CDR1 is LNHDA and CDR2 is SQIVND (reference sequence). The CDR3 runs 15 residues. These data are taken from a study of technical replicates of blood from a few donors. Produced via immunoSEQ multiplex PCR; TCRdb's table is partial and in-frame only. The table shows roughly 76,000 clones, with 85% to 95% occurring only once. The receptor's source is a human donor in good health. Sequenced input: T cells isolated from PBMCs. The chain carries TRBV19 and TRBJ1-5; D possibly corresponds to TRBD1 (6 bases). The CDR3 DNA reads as TGTGCCACCCTAAACAGGGCCTATGGCAATCAGCCCCAGCATTTT. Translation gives CATLNRAYGNQPQHF.